This TCR beta chain was retrieved from a study of shared clonotypes between healthy human individuals. Study outcomes and limitations: The study found roughly 5% of naive CD4 clonotypes shared across four donors.

The protocol was immunoSEQ multiplex PCR, while the TCRdb copy is restricted to in-frame clones and leaves out a portion. The profile shows over a million clones, 78% of them singletons. Per germline, CDR1 SGHDN and CDR2 FVKESK. This CDR3 has 17 amino acids. V gave up 1 base and J gave up 4 bases; unmatched junction bases: 10. A few counts support this clone. What it binds is unknown. Sequenced input: memory CD4+ T cells from PBMCs. Subset here: CD45RA-negative fraction. The sequence was obtained from a young man in good health. Some clones in this sample may be carry-over from other donors' samples. This rearrangement joins TRBV14 to TRBJ1-3; 7 positions agree with TRBD1. CDR3 sequence (DNA): TGTGCCAGCAGCCAAGTTAGTTGGGCGGACAGGGGAAACACCATATATTTT. This encodes CASSQVSWADRGNTIYF.